This TCR beta chain was retrieved from a study of blood T cell repertoires in COVID-19. The protocol was immunoSEQ multiplex PCR, while the TCRdb copy is restricted to in-frame clones and leaves out a portion. In the table there are roughly 200,000 clones, 86% of which are singletons. The CDR3 sequence is 17 residues long. The V gene's germline CDR1 is SGHNT and CDR2 YYREEE (reference sequence). Trimming removed 1 base from V and 0 bases from J, with 16 bases in between. The sample was PBMCs or T cells enriched from blood (not recorded which). This TCR came from a woman in her 30s who had been exposed to COVID-19. V and J are TRBV5-4 and TRBJ2-5; TRBD1 might be the D (5 bases). CDR3: CASSLRFDSSYQETQYF. The CDR3 DNA follows: TGTGCCAGCAGCTTGAGGTTTGACAGCTCGTACCAAGAGACCCAGTACTTC.